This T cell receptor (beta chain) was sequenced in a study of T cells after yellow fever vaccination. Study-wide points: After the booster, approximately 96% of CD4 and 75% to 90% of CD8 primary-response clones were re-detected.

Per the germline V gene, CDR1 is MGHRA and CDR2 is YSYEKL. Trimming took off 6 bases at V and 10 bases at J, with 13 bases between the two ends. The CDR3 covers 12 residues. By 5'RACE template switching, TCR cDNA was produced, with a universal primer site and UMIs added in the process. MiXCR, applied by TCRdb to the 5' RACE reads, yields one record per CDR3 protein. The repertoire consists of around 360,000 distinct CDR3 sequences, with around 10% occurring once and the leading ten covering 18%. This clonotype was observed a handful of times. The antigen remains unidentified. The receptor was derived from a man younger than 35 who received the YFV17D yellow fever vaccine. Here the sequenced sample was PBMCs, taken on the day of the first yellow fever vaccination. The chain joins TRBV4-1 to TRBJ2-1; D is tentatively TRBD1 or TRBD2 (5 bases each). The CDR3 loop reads CASRGTDEEQFF. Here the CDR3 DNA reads TGCGCCAGCAGGGGGACGGACGAAGAGCAGTTCTTC.